A single sample is the source of the 20 T cell receptor beta chains below, sequenced in a study of T cell responses to AZD1222 COVID-19 vaccine. Repertoires were generated with immunoSEQ multiplex PCR, while TCRdb's copy carries only in-frame clones and drops some. The sample lists 150,000 to 200,000 clones, roughly 90% occurring once. The sample here was peripheral blood, taken on day 0 of AZD1222 vaccination. The receptors originated from an adult in good health.

This chain joins TRBV6-1 and TRBJ1-5; D is unclear. Trimming removed 2 bases at V and 3 bases at J, with 14 bases between. This CDR3 region has 16 residues. Germline CDR1 and CDR2: MNHNS and SASEGT. The CDR3 sequence is CASSESPGRANQPQHF. The DNA of the CDR3 is TGTGCCAGCAGTGAAAGTCCGGGGAGAGCCAATCAGCCCCAGCATTTT.

This chain joins TRBV2 and TRBJ2-7; D unresolved. The CDR3 totals 11 residues. Germline V gene sequence: CDR1 SNHLY, CDR2 FYNNEI. The V gene lost 7 bases and the J gene lost 3 bases, with 7 bases spanning the gap. DNA for the CDR3: TGTGCCAGCAAAAGTAACTACGAGCAGTACTTC. Translated, it gives CASKSNYEQYF.

The chain combines TRBV3-1 (or the pseudogene TRBV3-2) with TRBJ2-1; 14 nucleotides agree with TRBD2. The junction had 5 bases not matched to a gene; V was cut back by 4 bases and J by 9 bases. Germline CDR1 reads LGHDT; CDR2 reads YNNKEL (reference sequence). The CDR3 runs to 15 residues. CDR3 region: CASSRGTSGSTEQFF. CDR3 DNA: TGTGCCAGCAGCCGGGGGACTAGCGGGAGCACTGAGCAGTTCTTC.

The chain uses TRBV6-4 and TRBJ2-1; 9 positions agree with TRBD2. The V segment lost 4 bases and the J segment 9 bases; nucleotides outside the gene matches: 10. The CDR3 loop spans 15 amino acids. Per germline, CDR1 MRHNA and CDR2 SNTAGT. The CDR3 bases are TGTGCCAGCAGTGCCCTAGCGGGGAGTCGAGGTGAGCAGTTCTTC. This gives the protein CASSALAGSRGEQFF.

This rearrangement joins TRBV28 to TRBJ2-2; no firm D call. The V gene lost 3 bases and the J gene lost 6 bases, with 2 bases spanning the gap. From germline, CDR1 is MDHEN and CDR2 SYDVKM. CDR3 size: 11 residues. For the CDR3, the DNA is TGTGCCAGCAGTTTCCCCGGGGAGCTGTTTTTT. Protein product: CASSFPGELFF. The whole variable domain, remainder taken from reference TRBV28 and TRBJ2-2, is DVKVTQSSRYLVKRTGEKVFLECVQDMDHENMFWYRQDPGLGLRLIYFSYDVKMKEKGDIPEGYSVSREKKERFSLILESASTNQTSMYLCASSFPGELFFGEGSRLTVL.

This clone was picked up one time. This chain uses TRBV12-3 or TRBV12-4 with TRBJ1-1; D gene unclear. The CDR3 totals 11 residues. Trimming pared 6 bases from V and 12 bases from J, leaving 14 bases between. The CDR3 reads CASSRRRGTFF. The CDR3 coding sequence is TGTGCCAGCAGCCGCAGGCGGGGAACTTTCTTT.

In DNA form, the CDR3 reads TGTGCCAGCAGCCCTGAGGGGACCGGTCGGTGGGGAAAAGCTTTCTTT. This encodes CASSPEGTGRWGKAFF. This chain uses TRBV14 with TRBJ1-1, with a weak D call TRBD1 (5 bases). CDR3 length equals 16 residues. Germline CDR1 reads SGHDN; CDR2 reads FVKESK. The germline V and J ends were trimmed by 4 bases and 9 bases, with 24 bases remaining between them. Variable domain in full (rest from reference TRBV14 and TRBJ1-1): EAGVTQFPSHSVIEKGQTVTLRCDPISGHDNLYWYRRVMGKEIKFLLHFVKESKQDESGMPNNRFLAERTGGTYSTLKVQPAELEDSGVYFCASSPEGTGRWGKAFFGQGTRLTVV.

The chain uses TRBV19 and TRBJ1-5; D uncertain. Trimming removed 4 bases from V and 0 bases from J, with 7 bases in between. The CDR3 totals 14 residues. Germline V gives CDR1 LNHDA, CDR2 SQIVND (reference sequence). The CDR3 loop reads CASSTVVSNQPQHF. In DNA form, the CDR3 reads TGTGCCAGTAGTACAGTCGTTAGCAATCAGCCCCAGCATTTT.

This clone has just one count. The V call is TRBV11-1, the J call TRBJ2-5, with 10 bases matching TRBD2. The CDR3 length is 16 residues. Germline CDR1 SGHAT, CDR2 FQDESV (reference sequence). V shed 5 bases and J 5 bases; nucleotides not matched to a gene: 11. In nucleotides, the CDR3 is TGTGCCAGCAGCGAACGAAGCGGGGGGGCGGTCGAGACCCAGTACTTC. This sequence encodes CASSERSGGAVETQYF.

This chain uses TRBV7-2 with TRBJ2-5; 9 bases are shared with TRBD1. Germline CDR1 is SGHTA and CDR2 is FQGNSA. V shed 5 bases and J 5 bases; nucleotides not matched to a gene: 6. There are 14 residues in the CDR3. The CDR3 sequence is CASSHGQGPETQYF. The CDR3 DNA follows: TGTGCCAGCAGCCACGGACAGGGGCCGGAGACCCAGTACTTC. The full variable domain, with the rest looked up from reference TRBV7-2 and TRBJ2-5, is GAGVSQSPSNKVTEKGKDVELRCDPISGHTALYWYRQSLGQGLEFLIYFQGNSAPDKSGLPSDRFSAERTGGSVSTLTIQRTQQEDSAVYLCASSHGQGPETQYFGPGTRLLVL.

The chain carries TRBV19 and TRBJ2-1, with D perhaps TRBD2 (5 bases). Germline CDR1 and CDR2: LNHDA and SQIVND (reference sequence). Trimming took off 10 bases at V and 4 bases at J, with 14 bases between the two ends. The CDR3 loop spans 13 amino acids. The CDR3 reads CATQRQLYNEQFF. The CDR3 DNA is TGTGCCACCCAGCGGCAACTTTACAATGAGCAGTTCTTC.

The rearrangement joins TRBV2 to TRBJ2-1; 7 bases align to TRBD1. With V trimmed by 4 bases and J by 8 bases, 8 bases remained unmatched. The CDR3 loop spans 14 amino acids. Germline CDR1 reads SNHLY; CDR2 reads FYNNEI. DNA of the CDR3: TGTGCCAGCAGTGTAGGCAGGGGGTTCGATGAGCAGTTCTTC. Protein product: CASSVGRGFDEQFF.

The V gene is TRBV4-3, the J gene TRBJ1-3; D perhaps matches TRBD1 (5 bases). Trimming left V 1 base short and J 1 base short, with 11 bases between. There are 16 residues in the CDR3. Germline V gene lookup returns CDR1 LGHNA and CDR2 YSLEER. CDR3 coding DNA: TGCGCCAGCAGCCAAGCGCCTACAGGTTCTGGAAACACCATATATTTT. This encodes CASSQAPTGSGNTIYF.

This chain links TRBV5-1 with TRBJ2-1, with unresolved D. Germline V gene sequence: CDR1 SGHRS, CDR2 YFSETQ. Trimming left V 2 bases short and J 8 bases short, with 14 bases between. CDR3 length: 14 amino acids. CDR3 loop: CASSLHSYRDEQFF. The CDR3 region has the DNA TGCGCCAGCAGCTTACACTCCTACCGCGATGAGCAGTTCTTC.

The chain couples TRBV9 to TRBJ1-5, with TRBD1 as a possible D gene (6 bases). This CDR3 has 15 residues. V was cut by 4 bases and J by 4 bases, with 15 bases left in between. Germline loops: CDR1 SGDLS, CDR2 YYNGEE. The CDR3, as DNA: TGTGCCAGCAGCTCCCACCAGGGGAGGAATCAGCCCCAGCATTTT. Its translation: CASSSHQGRNQPQHF.

The chain employs TRBV7-9 and TRBJ2-7; 10 bases fit TRBD1. Germline V gives CDR1 SEHNR, CDR2 FQNEAQ (reference sequence). V shed 5 bases, J shed 5 bases, and the junction held 9 bases outside the gene matches. The length of the CDR3 is 15 residues. Here the CDR3 reads CASSHLGTGDHEQYF. Here the CDR3 DNA reads TGTGCCAGCAGCCATCTTGGGACAGGGGACCACGAGCAGTACTTC.

The chain has TRBV28 and TRBJ1-5, with D uncertain. Germline assignment: CDR1 MDHEN and CDR2 SYDVKM. The CDR3 spans 13 residues. V was shortened by 3 bases and J by 0 bases, with 3 bases between the two germline ends. In DNA, the CDR3 is TGTGCCAGCAGTTTGTATAGCAATCAGCCCCAGCATTTT. This translates into CASSLYSNQPQHF.

The chain recombines TRBV9 with TRBJ2-3; 8 nucleotides match TRBD2. CDR3 size: 18 residues. V gave up 2 bases and J gave up 1 base; unmatched junction bases: 12. CDR1 is SGDLS and CDR2 is YYNGEE in the germline V gene. CDR3 DNA: TGTGCCAGCAGCGTTGCACTAGCGGAGGTGGGTGGCACAGATACGCAGTATTTT. It codes for CASSVALAEVGGTDTQYF.

The chain links TRBV6-5 to TRBJ2-2; 11 positions agree with TRBD2. The CDR3 runs 15 residues. Trimming removed 5 bases from V and 5 bases from J; junction bases left unmatched: 4. Germline CDR1 reads MNHEY; CDR2 reads SVGAGI. The CDR3 sequence is CASSLTSGSTGELFF. The CDR3 nucleotides read TGTGCCAGCAGTCTCACTAGCGGGAGTACCGGGGAGCTGTTTTTT.

The rearrangement uses TRBV27 and TRBJ2-4; D may match TRBD1 or TRBD2 (5 bases each). V was trimmed by 3 bases and J by 0 bases, leaving 18 bases between them. This CDR3 is built from 18 residues. Germline V gives CDR1 MNHEY, CDR2 SMNVEV (reference sequence). CDR3 in DNA: TGTGCCAGCAGTTTTTCTGGGACGGCATGGGGAGCCAAAAACATTCAGTACTTC. Its protein is CASSFSGTAWGAKNIQYF.